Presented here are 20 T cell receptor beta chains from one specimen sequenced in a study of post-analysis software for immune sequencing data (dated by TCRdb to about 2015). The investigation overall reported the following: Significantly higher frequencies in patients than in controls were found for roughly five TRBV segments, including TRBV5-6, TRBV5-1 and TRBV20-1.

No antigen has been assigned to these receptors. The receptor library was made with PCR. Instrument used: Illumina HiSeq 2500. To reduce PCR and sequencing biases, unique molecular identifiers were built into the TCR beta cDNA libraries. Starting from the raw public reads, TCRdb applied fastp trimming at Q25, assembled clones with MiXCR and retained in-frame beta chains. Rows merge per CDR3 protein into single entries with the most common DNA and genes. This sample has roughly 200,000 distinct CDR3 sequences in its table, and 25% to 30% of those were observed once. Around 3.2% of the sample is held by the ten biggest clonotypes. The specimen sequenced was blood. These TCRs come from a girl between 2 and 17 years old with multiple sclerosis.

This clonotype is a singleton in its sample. The DNA for the CDR3 is TGCAGCGTTGTGACCAGGGAAACGGGTTCAGGAGATGAGCAGTTCTTC. Translation gives CSVVTRETGSGDEQFF. The J gene is TRBJ2-1, the V gene TRBV29-1; weak D call: TRBD1 (5 bases). The V end lost 4 bases, the J end lost 8 bases, and 24 bases lay between the germline ends. CDR1 and CDR2 (germline): SQVTM, ANQGSEA. The CDR3 length is 16 residues.

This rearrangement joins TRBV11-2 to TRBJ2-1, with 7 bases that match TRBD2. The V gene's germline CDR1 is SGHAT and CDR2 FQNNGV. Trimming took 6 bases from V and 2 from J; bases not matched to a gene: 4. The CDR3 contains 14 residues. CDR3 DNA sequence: TGTGCCAGCAGGGGAGGGAGTCCCTACAATGAGCAGTTCTTC. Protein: CASRGGSPYNEQFF.

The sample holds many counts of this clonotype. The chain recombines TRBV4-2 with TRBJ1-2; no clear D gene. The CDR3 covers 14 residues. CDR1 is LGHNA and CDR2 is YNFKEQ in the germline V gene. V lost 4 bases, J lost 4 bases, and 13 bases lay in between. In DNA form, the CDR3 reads TGTGCCAGCAGCCTTCCGGGGTCGTCCTATGGCTACACCTTC. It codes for CASSLPGSSYGYTF.

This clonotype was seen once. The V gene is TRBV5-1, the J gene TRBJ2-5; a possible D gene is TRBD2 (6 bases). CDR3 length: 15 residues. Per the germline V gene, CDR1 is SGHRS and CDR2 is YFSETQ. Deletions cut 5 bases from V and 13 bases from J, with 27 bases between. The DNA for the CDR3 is TGCGCCAGCAGTACGGGAGCTGGAGGGTATAACGAGCGGTACTTC. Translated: CASSTGAGGYNERYF.

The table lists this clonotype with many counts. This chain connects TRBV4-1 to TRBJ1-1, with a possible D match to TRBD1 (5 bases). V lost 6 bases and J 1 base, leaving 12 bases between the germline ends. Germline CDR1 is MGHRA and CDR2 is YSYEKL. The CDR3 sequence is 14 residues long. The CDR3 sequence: CASRGTLRNTEAFF. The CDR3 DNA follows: TGCGCCAGCAGGGGGACTTTGCGGAACACTGAAGCTTTCTTT.

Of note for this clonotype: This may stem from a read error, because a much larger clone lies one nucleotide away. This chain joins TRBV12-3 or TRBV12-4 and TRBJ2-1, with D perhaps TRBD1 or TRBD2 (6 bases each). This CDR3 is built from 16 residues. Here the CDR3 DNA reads TGTGTCAGCAGCCCAGGTTGGGGGGCGACCTACAATGAGCAGTTCTTC. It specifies CVSSPGWGATYNEQFF.

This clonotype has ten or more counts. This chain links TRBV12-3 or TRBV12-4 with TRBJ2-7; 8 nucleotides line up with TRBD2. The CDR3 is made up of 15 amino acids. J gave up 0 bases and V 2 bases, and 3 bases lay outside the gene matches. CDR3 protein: CASSLSGSHSYEQYF. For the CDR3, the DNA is TGTGCCAGCAGTTTAAGCGGGAGCCACTCCTACGAGCAGTACTTC.

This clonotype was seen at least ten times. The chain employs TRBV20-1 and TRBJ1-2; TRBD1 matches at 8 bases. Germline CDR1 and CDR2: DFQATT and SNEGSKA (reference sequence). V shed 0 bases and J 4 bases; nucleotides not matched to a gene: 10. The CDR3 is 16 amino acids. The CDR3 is CSARDIQAGGFYGYTF. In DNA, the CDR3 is TGCAGTGCTAGAGATATCCAGGCAGGGGGCTTCTATGGCTACACCTTC.

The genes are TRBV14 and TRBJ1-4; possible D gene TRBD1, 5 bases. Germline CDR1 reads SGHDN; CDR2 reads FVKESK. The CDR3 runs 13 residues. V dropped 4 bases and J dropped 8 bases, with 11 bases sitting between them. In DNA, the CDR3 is TGTGCCAGCAGCCTCGATTGGGGGGAAAAACTGTTTTTT. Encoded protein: CASSLDWGEKLFF.

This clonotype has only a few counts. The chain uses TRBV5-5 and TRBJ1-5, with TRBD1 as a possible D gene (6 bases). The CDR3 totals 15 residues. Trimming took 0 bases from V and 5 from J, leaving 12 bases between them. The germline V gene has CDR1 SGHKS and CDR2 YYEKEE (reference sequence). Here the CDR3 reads CASSLDPGAHQPQHF. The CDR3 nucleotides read TGTGCCAGCAGCTTGGATCCAGGGGCTCATCAGCCCCAGCATTTT.

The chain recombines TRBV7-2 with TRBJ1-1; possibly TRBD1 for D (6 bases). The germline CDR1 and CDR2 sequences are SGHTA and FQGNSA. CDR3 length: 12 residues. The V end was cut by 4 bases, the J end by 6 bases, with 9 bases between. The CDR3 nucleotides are TGTGCCAGCAGCTCGGGGGGCCCTGAAGCTTTCTTT. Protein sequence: CASSSGGPEAFF.

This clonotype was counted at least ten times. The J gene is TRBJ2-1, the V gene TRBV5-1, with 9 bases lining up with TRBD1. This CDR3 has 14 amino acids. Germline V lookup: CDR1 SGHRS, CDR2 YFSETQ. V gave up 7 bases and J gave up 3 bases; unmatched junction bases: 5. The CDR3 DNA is TGCGCCAGCGGTCGACAGGGGGACTACAATGAGCAGTTCTTC. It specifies CASGRQGDYNEQFF. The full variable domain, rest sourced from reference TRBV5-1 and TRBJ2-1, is KAGVTQTPRYLIKTRGQQVTLSCSPISGHRSVSWYQQTPGQGLQFLFEYFSETQRNKGNFPGRFSGRQFSNSRSEMNVSTLELGDSALYLCASGRQGDYNEQFFGPGTRLTVL.

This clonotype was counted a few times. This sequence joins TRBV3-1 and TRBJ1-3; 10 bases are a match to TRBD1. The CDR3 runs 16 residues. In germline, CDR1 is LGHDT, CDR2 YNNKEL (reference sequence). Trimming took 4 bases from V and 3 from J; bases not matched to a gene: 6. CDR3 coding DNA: TGTGCCAGCAGCCGGGGACAGGGGTACGTTGGAAACACCATATATTTT. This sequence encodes CASSRGQGYVGNTIYF.

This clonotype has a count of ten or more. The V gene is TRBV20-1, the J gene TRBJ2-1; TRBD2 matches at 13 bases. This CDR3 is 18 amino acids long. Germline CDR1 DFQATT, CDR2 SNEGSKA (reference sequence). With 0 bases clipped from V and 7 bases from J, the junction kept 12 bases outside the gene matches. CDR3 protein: CSARDRTSGSMAGNEQFF. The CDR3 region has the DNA TGCAGTGCTAGAGATCGGACTAGCGGGAGTATGGCGGGGAATGAGCAGTTCTTC.

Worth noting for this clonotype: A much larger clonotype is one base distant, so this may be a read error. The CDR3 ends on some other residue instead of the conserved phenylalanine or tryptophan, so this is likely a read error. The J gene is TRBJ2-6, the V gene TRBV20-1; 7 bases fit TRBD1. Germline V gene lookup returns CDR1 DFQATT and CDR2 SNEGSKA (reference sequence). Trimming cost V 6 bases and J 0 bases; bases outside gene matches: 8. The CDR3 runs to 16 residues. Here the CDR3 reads CSAATGAYSGANVLTC. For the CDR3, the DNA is TGCAGTGCCGCCACAGGGGCCTACTCTGGGGCCAACGTCCTGACTTGC.

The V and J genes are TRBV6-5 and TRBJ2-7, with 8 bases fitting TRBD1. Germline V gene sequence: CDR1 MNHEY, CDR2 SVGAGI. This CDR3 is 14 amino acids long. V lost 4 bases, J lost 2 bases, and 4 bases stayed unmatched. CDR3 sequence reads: CASSSDRDTYEQYF. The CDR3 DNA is TGTGCCAGCAGTTCGGACAGGGATACCTACGAGCAGTACTTC.

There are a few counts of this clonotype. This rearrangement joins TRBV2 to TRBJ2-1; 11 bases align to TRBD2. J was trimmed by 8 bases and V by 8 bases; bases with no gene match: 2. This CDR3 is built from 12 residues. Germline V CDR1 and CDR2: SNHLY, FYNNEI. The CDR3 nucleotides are TGTGCCAGCTTACTAGCGGGAGATGAGCAGTTCTTC. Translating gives CASLLAGDEQFF.

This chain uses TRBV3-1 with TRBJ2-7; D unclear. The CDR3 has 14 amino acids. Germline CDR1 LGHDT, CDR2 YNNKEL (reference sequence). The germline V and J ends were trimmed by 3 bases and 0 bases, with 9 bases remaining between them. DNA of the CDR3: TGTGCCAGCAGCCAGACATTGAGCTCCTACGAGCAGTACTTC. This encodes CASSQTLSSYEQYF.

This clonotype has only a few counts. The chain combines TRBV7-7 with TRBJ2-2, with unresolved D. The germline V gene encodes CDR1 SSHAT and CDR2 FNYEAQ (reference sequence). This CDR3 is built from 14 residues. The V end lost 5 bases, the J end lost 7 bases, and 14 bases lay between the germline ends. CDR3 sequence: CASSPQTGIGELFF. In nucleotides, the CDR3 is TGTGCCAGCAGCCCCCAGACGGGTATCGGGGAGCTGTTTTTT.

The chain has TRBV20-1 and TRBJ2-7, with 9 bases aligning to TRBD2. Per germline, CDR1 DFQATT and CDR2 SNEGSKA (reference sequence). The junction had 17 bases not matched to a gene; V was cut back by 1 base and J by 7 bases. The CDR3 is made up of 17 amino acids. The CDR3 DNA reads TGCAGTGCTAGAGTTCTACGGACTAGCGAGACCTACAATGAGCAGTACTTC. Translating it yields CSARVLRTSETYNEQYF.